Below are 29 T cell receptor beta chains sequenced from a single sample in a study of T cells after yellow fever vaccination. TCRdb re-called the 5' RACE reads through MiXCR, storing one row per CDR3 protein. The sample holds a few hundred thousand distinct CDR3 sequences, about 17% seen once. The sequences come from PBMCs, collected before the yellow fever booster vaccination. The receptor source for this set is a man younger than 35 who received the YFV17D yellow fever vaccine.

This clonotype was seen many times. The CDR3 loop reads CSARDRLTSWGGLADPSYEQYF. The CDR3 region has the DNA TGCAGTGCTAGAGATCGCCTAACGTCCTGGGGGGGACTAGCGGATCCCTCCTACGAGCAGTACTTC. V and J are TRBV20-1 and TRBJ2-7; 11 bases are a match to TRBD2. Germline lookup yields CDR1 DFQATT and CDR2 SNEGSKA (reference sequence). The V and J ends lost 0 bases and 0 bases, in that order; junction bases with no gene match: 22. The CDR3 loop spans 22 amino acids.

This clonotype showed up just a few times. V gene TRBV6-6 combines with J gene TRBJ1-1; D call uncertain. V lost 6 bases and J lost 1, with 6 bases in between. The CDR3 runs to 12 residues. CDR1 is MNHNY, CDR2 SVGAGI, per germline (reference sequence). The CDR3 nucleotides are TGTGCCAGCAGCCACAAGAACACTGAAGCTTTCTTT. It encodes CASSHKNTEAFF.

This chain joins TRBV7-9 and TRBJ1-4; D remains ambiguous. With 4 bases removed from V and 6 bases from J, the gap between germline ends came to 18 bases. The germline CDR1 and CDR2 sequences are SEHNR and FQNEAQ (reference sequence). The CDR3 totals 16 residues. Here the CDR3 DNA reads TGTGCCAGCAGCTCAGTTCACGATCACGAGGATGAAAAACTGTTTTTT. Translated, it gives CASSSVHDHEDEKLFF.

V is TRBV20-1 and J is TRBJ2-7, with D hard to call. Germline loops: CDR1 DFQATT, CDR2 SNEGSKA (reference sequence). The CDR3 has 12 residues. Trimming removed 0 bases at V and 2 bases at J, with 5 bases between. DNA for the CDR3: TGCAGTGCTAGAGATGGGCCCTACGAGCAGTACGTC. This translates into CSARDGPYEQYV.

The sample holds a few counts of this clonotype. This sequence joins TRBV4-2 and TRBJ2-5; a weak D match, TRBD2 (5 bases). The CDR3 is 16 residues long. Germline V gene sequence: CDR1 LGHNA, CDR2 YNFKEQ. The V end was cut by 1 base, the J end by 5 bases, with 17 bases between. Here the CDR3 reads CASSQGQGGPGETQYF. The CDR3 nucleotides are TGTGCCAGCAGCCAAGGGCAAGGAGGCCCGGGGGAGACCCAGTACTTC.

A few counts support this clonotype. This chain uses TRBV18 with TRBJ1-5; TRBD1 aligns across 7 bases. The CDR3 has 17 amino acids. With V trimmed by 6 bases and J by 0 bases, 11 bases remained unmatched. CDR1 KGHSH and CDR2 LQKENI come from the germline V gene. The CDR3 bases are TGTGCCAGCTCGTCAGTTTACAGGGGCGATAGCAATCAGCCCCAGCATTTT. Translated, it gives CASSSVYRGDSNQPQHF.

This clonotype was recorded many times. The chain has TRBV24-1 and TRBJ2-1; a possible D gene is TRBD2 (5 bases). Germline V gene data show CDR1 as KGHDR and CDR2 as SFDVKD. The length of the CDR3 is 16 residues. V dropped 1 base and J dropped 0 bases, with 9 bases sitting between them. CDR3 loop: CATSDFPGSSYNEQFF. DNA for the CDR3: TGTGCCACCAGTGATTTCCCGGGGAGCTCCTACAATGAGCAGTTCTTC.

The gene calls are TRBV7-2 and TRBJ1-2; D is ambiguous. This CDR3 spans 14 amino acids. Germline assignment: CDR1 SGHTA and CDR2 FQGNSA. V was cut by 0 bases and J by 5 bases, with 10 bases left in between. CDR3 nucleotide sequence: TGTGCCAGCAGCTTAGCGCGTCGCGGTTATGGCTACACCTTC. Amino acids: CASSLARRGYGYTF. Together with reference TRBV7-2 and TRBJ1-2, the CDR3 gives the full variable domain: GAGVSQSPSNKVTEKGKDVELRCDPISGHTALYWYRQSLGQGLEFLIYFQGNSAPDKSGLPSDRFSAERTGGSVSTLTIQRTQQEDSAVYLCASSLARRGYGYTFGSGTRLTVV.

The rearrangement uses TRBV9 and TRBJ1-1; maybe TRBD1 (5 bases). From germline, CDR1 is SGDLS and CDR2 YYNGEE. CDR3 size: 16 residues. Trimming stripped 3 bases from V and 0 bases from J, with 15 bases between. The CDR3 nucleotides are TGTGCCAGCAGCGCATGGGGGGGGATCATGAACACTGAAGCTTTCTTT. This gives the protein CASSAWGGIMNTEAFF.

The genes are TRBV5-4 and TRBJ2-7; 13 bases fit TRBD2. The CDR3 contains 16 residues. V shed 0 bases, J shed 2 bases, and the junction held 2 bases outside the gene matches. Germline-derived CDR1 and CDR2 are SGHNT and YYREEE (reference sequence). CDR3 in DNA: TGTGCCAGCAGCTTGGCGGGACTAGCGGGGACCTACGAGCAGTACTTC. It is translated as CASSLAGLAGTYEQYF.

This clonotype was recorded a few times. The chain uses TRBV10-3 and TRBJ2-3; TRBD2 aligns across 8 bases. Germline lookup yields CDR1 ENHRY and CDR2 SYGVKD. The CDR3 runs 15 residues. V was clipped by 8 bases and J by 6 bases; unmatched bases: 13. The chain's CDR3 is CAIGGRSGVEDTQYF. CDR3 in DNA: TGTGCCATCGGGGGCCGTAGCGGGGTTGAGGATACGCAGTATTTT.

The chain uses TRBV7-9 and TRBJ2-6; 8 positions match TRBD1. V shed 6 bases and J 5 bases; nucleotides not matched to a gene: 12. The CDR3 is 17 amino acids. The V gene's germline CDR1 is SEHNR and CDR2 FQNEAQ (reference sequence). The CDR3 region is CASRRTGQGAWANVLTF. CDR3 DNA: TGTGCCAGCAGAAGGACAGGGCAGGGGGCTTGGGCCAACGTCCTGACTTTC.

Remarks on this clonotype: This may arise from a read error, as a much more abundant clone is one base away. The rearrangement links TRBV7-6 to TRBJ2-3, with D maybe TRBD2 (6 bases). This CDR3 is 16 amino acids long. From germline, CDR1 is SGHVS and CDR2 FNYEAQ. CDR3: CASSLVGGTSTDPQYF. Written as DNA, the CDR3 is TGTGCCAGCAGCTTAGTGGGCGGGACTTCCACAGATCCGCAGTATTTT. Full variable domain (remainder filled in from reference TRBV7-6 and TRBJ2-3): GAGVSQSPRYKVTKRGQDVALRCDPISGHVSLYWYRQALGQGPEFLTYFNYEAQQDKSGLPNDRFSAERPEGSISTLTIQRTEQRDSAMYRCASSLVGGTSTDPQYFGPGTRLTVL.

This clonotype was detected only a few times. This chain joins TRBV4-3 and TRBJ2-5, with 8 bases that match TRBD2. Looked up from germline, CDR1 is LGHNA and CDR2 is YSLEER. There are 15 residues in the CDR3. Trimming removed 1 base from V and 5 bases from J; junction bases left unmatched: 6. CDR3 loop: CASSQAGGAGETQYF. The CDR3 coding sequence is TGCGCCAGCAGCCAAGCCGGGGGGGCCGGTGAGACCCAGTACTTC.

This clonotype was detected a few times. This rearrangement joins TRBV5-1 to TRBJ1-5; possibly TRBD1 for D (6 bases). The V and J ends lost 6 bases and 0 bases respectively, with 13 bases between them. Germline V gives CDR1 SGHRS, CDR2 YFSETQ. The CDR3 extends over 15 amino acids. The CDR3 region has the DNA TGCGCCAGCAAGGAAGGGGGATATAGCAATCAGCCCCAGCATTTT. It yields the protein CASKEGGYSNQPQHF. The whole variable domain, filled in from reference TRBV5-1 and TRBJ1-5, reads KAGVTQTPRYLIKTRGQQVTLSCSPISGHRSVSWYQQTPGQGLQFLFEYFSETQRNKGNFPGRFSGRQFSNSRSEMNVSTLELGDSALYLCASKEGGYSNQPQHFGDGTRLSIL.

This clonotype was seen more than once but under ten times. The DNA of the CDR3 is TGTGCCAGCAGCGTAGGGGCAGCTCCTAACTATGGCTACACCTTC. This gives the protein CASSVGAAPNYGYTF. The V call is TRBV9, the J call TRBJ1-2; no clear D. This CDR3 has 15 amino acids. V was pared by 0 bases and J by 0 bases, with 9 bases between. Per the germline V gene, CDR1 is SGDLS and CDR2 is YYNGEE.

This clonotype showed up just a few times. Here the CDR3 DNA reads TGTGCCAGCAGCCAACGACTAGGCGGGACCCAGTACTTC. This codes for CASSQRLGGTQYF. The gene calls are TRBV14 and TRBJ2-5; maybe TRBD2 (6 bases). Germline V gives CDR1 SGHDN, CDR2 FVKESK. This CDR3 is built from 13 residues. V gave up 2 bases and J gave up 7 bases, with 11 bases separating them.

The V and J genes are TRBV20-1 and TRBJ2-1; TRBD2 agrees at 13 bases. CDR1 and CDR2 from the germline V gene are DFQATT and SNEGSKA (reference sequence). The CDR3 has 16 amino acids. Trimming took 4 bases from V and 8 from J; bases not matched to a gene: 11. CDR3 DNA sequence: TGCAGTGCTAAAAATCCCTCGGGACTAGCGGGGTATGAGCAGTTCTTC. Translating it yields CSAKNPSGLAGYEQFF.

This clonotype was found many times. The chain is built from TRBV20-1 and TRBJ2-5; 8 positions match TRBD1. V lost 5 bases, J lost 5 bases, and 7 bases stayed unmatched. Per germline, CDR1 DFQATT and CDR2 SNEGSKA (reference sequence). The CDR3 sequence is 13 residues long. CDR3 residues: CSALTGGVETQYF. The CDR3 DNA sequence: TGCAGTGCTCTCACAGGGGGAGTGGAGACCCAGTACTTC.

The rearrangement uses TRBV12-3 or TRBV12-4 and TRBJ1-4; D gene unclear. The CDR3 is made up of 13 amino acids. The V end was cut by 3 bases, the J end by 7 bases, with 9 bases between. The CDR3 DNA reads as TGTGCCAGCAGTTTTGACGGGGTTGAAAAACTGTTTTTT. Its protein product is CASSFDGVEKLFF.

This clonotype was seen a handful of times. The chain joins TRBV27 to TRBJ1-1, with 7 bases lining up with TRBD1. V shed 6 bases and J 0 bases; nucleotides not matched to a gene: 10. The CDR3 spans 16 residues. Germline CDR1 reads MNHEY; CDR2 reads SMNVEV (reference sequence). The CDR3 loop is CASREVPGQLNTEAFF. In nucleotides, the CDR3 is TGTGCCAGCAGAGAGGTCCCGGGACAGCTGAACACTGAAGCTTTCTTT.

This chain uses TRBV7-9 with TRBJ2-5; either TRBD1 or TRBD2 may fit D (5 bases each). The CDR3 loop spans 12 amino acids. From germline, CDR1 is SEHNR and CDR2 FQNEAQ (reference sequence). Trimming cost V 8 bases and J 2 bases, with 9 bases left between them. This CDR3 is CASAGTQETQYF. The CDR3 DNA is TGTGCCAGCGCCGGGACGCAAGAGACCCAGTACTTC.

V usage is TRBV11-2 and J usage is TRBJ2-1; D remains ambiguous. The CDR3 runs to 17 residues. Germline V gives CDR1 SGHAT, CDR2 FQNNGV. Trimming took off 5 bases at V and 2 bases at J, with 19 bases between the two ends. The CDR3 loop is CASSPNPSGGAYNEQFF. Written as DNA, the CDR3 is TGTGCCAGCAGCCCTAACCCCTCAGGTGGAGCCTACAATGAGCAGTTCTTC.

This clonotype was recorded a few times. The CDR3 DNA reads as TGTGCCAGCAGCCTTTATGGGATTCAGGGGCCCACAGATACGCAGTATTTT. This sequence encodes CASSLYGIQGPTDTQYF. V usage is TRBV5-6 and J usage is TRBJ2-3; D is perhaps TRBD1 (6 bases). V was cut by 4 bases and J by 2 bases, with 20 bases left in between. Germline V gene lookup returns CDR1 SGHDT and CDR2 YYEEEE. This CDR3 is built from 17 residues.

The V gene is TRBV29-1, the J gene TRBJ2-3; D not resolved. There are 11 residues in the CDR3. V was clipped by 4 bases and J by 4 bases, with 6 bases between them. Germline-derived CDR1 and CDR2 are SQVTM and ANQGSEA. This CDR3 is CSVAPPDTQYF. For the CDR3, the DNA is TGCAGCGTTGCTCCTCCAGATACGCAGTATTTT.

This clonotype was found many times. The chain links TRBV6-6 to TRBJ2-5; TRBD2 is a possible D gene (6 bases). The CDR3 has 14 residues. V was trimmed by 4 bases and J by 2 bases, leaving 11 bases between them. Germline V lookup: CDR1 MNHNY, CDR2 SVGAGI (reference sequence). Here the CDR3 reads CASSSDGGQETQYF. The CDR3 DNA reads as TGTGCCAGCAGTTCTGACGGGGGACAAGAGACCCAGTACTTC.

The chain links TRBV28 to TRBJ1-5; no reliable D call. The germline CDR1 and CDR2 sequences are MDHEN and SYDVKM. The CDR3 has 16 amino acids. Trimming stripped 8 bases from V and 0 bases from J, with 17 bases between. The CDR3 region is CASSIQADYSNQPQHF. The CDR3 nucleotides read TGTGCCAGCTCGATCCAGGCGGACTATAGCAATCAGCCCCAGCATTTT.

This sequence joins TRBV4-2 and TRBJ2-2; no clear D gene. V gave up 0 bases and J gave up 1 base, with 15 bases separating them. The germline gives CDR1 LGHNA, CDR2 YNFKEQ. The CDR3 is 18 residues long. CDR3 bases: TGTGCCAGCAGCCAAGAGTCATATGCGTCCCTGAACACCGGGGAGCTGTTTTTT. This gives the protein CASSQESYASLNTGELFF.

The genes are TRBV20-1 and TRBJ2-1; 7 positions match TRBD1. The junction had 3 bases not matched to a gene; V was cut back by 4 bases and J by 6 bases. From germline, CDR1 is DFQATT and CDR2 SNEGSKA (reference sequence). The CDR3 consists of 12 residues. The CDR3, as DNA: TGCAGTGCTACCGACAGGGTCAATGAGCAGTTCTTC. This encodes CSATDRVNEQFF.